The sequence of this T cell receptor beta chain was determined in a study of shared clonotypes between healthy human individuals. Study-wide results and limits: Non-shared clonotypes displayed generation probabilities falling below those of clonotypes present in all four donors. A small donor pool kept down the genetic and exposure-history diversity that was represented.

Using 200 ng DNA, some 30,000 T cell genomes, the sorted-subset replicate PCRs were run. Data came from immunoSEQ multiplex PCR; TCRdb stores just in-frame clones and leaves some out. The sample has approximately 2.5 million clones, around 94% seen once. From germline, CDR1 is SGHTA and CDR2 FQGNSA. CDR3 length: 17 residues. V lost 1 base and J lost 6; bases outside the gene matches: 9. About this clone: Its antigen is unknown.

A split of CD4+ cells into CD45RA+ naive and CD45RA-negative memory subsets was performed. The source of this sequence is a man aged 18 to 29 in good health. The sample was naive CD4+ T cells sorted from blood. The subset here: CD45RA+ positively selected. The rearrangement uses TRBV7-2 and TRBJ2-2; 9 bases are a match to TRBD2. CDR3 DNA sequence: TGTGCCAGCAGCTTAGGGGGGCTAGCGGGAATGTCCGGGGAGCTGTTTTTT. Protein: CASSLGGLAGMSGELFF. Combining the CDR3 with reference TRBV7-2 and TRBJ2-2 gives the whole variable domain GAGVSQSPSNKVTEKGKDVELRCDPISGHTALYWYRQSLGQGLEFLIYFQGNSAPDKSGLPSDRFSAERTGGSVSTLTIQRTQQEDSAVYLCASSLGGLAGMSGELFFGEGSRLTVL.